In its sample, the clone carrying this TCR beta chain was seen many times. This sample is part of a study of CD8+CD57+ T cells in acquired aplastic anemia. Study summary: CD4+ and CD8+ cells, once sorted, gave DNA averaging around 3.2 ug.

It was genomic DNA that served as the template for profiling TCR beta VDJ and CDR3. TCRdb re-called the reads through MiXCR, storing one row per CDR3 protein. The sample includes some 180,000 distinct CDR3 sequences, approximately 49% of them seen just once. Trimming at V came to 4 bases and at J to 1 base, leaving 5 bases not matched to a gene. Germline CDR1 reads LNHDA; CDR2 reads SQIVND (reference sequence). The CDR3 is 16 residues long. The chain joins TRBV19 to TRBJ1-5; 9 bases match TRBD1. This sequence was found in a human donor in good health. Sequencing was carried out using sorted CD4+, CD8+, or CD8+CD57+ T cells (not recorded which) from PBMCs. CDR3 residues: CASSTNDRGSNQPQHF. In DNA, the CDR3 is TGTGCCAGTAGTACGAACGACAGGGGGAGCAATCAGCCCCAGCATTTT.